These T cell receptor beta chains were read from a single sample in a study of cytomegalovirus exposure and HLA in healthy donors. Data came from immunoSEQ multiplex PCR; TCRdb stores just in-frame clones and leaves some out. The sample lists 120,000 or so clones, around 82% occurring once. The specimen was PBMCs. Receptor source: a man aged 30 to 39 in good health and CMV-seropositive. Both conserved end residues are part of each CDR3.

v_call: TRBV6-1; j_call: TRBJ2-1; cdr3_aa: CASSEAGAGWLNEQFF
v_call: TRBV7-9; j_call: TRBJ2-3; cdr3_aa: CASSFQRSTDTQYF
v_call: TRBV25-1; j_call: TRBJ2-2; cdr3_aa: CASSEFQREVGELFF
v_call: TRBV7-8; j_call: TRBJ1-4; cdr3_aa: CASSAGQGFEKLFF
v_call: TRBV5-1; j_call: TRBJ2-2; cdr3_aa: CASSATRDRVDPGELFF
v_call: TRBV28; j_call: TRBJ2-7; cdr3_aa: CASSGHYEQYF
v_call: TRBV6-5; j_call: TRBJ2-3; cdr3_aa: CASSFGDRATDTQYF
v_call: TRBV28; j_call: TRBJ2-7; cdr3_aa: CASTSGFLIEQYF
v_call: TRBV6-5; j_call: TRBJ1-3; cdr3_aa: CASRGRFSGNTIYF
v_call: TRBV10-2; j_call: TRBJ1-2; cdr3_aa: CASSYYRVQNYGYTF
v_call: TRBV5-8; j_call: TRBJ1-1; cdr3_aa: CASRLGPSSTEAFF
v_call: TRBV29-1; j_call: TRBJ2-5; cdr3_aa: CSVTTGTQYF
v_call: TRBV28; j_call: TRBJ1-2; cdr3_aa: CASGEQFEDYGYTF
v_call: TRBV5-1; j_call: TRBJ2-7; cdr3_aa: CASSLAGSREQYF
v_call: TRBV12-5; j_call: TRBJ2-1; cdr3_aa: CASGLRGGAYNEQFF
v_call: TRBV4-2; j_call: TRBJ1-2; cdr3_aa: CASSQVPVRDLGDYGYTF
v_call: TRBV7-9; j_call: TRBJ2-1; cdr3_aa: CASSYRFGGTKDREQFF
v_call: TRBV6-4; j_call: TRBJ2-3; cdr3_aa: CASSGVAGGSTDTQYF
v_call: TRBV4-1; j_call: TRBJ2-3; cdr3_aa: CASSQTMDTQYF
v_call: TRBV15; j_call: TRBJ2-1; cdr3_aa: CATSRVGANSYNEQFF
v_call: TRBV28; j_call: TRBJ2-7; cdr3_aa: CASSLQGSSYEQYF
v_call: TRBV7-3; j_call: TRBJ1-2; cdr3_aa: CASSFPIRDTDYGYTF
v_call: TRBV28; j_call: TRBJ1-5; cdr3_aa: CASSSSPGAQHF
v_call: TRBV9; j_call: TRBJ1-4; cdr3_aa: CASSAAGQTNEKLFF
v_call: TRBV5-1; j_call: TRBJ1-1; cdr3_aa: CASSLLTENTEAFF
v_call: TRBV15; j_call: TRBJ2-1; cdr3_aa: CATSSRVSYNEQFF
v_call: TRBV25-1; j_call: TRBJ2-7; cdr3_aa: CAATSGPYEQYF